This T cell receptor beta chain is drawn from a study of lymphopenia after photon versus proton radiotherapy. Findings of the study overall: Oligoclonal CD8+ Temra expansion after nadir drove photon patients' diversity drop. Proton therapy kept repertoires fairly stable, unlike photons, which gained effector/memory cells. Larger post-nadir TCR diversity loss correlated inversely with survival in deceased patients.

V lost 2 bases and J 5 bases, leaving 16 bases between the germline ends. Germline assignment: CDR1 MNHNY and CDR2 SVGAGI (reference sequence). The CDR3 covers 15 residues. To note about this clone: Its target is unknown.

The protocol was immunoSEQ multiplex PCR, while the TCRdb copy is restricted to in-frame clones and leaves out a portion. The profile shows 50,000 to 65,000 clones, around 87% of them singletons. The material was peripheral blood, obtained from a patient treated with proton-based radiotherapy. The receptor was isolated from a man at least 80 years old with esophageal cancer. The rearrangement joins TRBV6-6 to TRBJ2-7; D possibly corresponds to TRBD1 (8 bases). The CDR3 nucleotides are TGTGCCAGCAGTTACATTGGAACAGGGGGGGACGAGCAGTACTTC. Its protein is CASSYIGTGGDEQYF.